This T cell receptor beta chain was profiled in a study of spatial heterogeneity in lung cancer. Study results and limitations: Ubiquitous and regional nonsynonymous mutations were tracked by counts of ubiquitous and regional expanded TCRs, respectively. In tumors, expanded intratumoral alpha and beta TCR counts tracked mutation counts.

In germline, CDR1 is MDHEN, CDR2 SYDVKM. Trimming removed 6 bases from V and 7 bases from J, with 13 bases in between. This CDR3 region has 13 residues. Every molecule of TCR cDNA had its own unique molecular identifier. A single record per CDR3 protein comes from TCRdb applying MiXCR to the 5' RACE reads. The data hold nearly 10,000 distinct CDR3 sequences, with approximately 6.3% observed a single time. Noted time point: sample taken at primary tumor resection. Samples were donated by 72 untreated early-stage non-small cell lung cancer patients. This clonotype is labeled as medium-sized. No antigen is known for it. Since it is a stray read in a library aimed at alpha chains, this beta chain has a size that is not meaningful.

This TCR was recovered from a male donor with early-stage non-small cell lung cancer. The chain uses TRBV28 and TRBJ2-4, with D perhaps matching TRBD1 (5 bases). Sequencing was performed on lung tumor tissue, taken at surgery. CDR3 sequence: CASRRQGENIQYF. The CDR3, as DNA: TGTGCCAGCAGGCGGCAGGGTGAGAACATTCAGTACTTC.